The clone carrying this T cell receptor (beta chain) came up a few times. The entry originates in a study of blood T cell repertoires in COVID-19. The overall study: Samples came from the United States, Italy and Spain, spanning acute and convalescent COVID-19. T cells, B-cell-depleted T cells, or PBMCs supplied cDNA or gDNA.

Germline loops: CDR1 ENHRY, CDR2 SYGVKD. This CDR3 is built from 15 residues. V lost 10 bases, J lost 3 bases, and 19 bases lay in between. In the authors' methods: Reference gene primer amplification gave estimated nucleated cell counts. Data came from immunoSEQ multiplex PCR; TCRdb stores just in-frame clones and leaves some out. V and J calls and clone size are those listed in that table; D and trimming were worked out from the DNA. The sample has 100,000 to 120,000 clones, about three quarters seen once. Sequenced material: peripheral blood. V is TRBV10-3 and J is TRBJ2-1; perhaps TRBD2 as D (6 bases). The sequence came from a woman in her 70s with acute or convalescent COVID-19. The CDR3 nucleotides are TGTGCCACCGGCTTCAAGACTAGTGGCTACAATGAGCAGTTCTTC. Translating it yields CATGFKTSGYNEQFF.